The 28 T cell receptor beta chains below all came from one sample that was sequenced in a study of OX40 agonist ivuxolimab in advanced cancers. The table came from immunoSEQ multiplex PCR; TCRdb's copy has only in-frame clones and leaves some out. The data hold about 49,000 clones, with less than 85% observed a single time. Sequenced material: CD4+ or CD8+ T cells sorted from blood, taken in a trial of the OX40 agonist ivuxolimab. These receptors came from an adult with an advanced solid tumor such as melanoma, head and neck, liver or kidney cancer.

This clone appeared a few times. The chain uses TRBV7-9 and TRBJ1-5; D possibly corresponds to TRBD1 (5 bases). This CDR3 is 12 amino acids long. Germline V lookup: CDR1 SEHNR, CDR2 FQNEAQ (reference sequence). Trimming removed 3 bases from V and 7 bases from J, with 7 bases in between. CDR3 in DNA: TGTGCCAGCAGCTTGGGGCAGCAGCCCCAGCATTTT. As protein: CASSLGQQPQHF. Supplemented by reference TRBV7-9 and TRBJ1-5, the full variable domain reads DTGVSQNPRHKITKRGQNVTFRCDPISEHNRLYWYRQTLGQGPEFLTYFQNEAQLEKSRLLSDRFSAERPKGSFSTLEIQRTEQGDSAMYLCASSLGQQPQHFGDGTRLSIL.

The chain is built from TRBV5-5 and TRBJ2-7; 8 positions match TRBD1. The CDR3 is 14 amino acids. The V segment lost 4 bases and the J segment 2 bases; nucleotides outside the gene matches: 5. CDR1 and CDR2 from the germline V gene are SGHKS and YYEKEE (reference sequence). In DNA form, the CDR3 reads TGTGCCAGCAGCCAGGGACAGGCGACCTACGAGCAGTACTTC. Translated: CASSQGQATYEQYF.

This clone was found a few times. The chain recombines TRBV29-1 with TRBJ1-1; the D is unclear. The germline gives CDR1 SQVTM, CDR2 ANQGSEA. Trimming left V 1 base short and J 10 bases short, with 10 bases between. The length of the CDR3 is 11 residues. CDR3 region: CSVEVNRAAFF. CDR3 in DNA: TGCAGCGTTGAAGTAAACAGAGCAGCTTTCTTT. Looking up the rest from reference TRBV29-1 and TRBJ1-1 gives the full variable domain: SAVISQKPSRDICQRGTSLTIQCQVDSQVTMMFWYRQQPGQSLTLIATANQGSEATYESGFVIDKFPISRPNLTFSTLTVSNMSPEDSSIYLCSVEVNRAAFFGQGTRLTVV.

The CDR3 is CASSLDRERLIPTEAFF. As DNA, the CDR3 is TGTGCCAGCAGTTTGGACAGGGAGAGGCTCATCCCTACTGAAGCTTTCTTT. The chain uses TRBV28 and TRBJ1-1; 8 nucleotides match TRBD1. Germline V CDR1 and CDR2: MDHEN, SYDVKM. The CDR3 contains 17 residues. Unmatched junction bases numbered 14, after V lost 3 bases and J lost 5 bases.

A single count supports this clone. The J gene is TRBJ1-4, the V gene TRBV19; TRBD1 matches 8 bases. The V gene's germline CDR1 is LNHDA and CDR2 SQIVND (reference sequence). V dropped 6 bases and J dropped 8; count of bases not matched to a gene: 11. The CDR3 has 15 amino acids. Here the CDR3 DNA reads TGTGCCAGTAGGAAAACCGGGACAGGTAACGAAAAACTGTTTTTT. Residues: CASRKTGTGNEKLFF.

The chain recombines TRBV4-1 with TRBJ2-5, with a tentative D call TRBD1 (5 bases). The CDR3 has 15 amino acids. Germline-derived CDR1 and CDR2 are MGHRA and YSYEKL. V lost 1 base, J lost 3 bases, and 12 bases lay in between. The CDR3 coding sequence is TGCGCCAGCAGCCAAGGACACCTAGGGGAAGAGACCCAGTACTTC. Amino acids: CASSQGHLGEETQYF.

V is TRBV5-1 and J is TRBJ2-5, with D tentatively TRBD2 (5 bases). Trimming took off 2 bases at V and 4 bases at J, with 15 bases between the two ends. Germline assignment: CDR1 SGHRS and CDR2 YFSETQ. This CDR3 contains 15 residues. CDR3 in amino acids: CASSLLGQYPETQYF. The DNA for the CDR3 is TGCGCCAGCAGCTTACTAGGCCAGTATCCAGAGACCCAGTACTTC.

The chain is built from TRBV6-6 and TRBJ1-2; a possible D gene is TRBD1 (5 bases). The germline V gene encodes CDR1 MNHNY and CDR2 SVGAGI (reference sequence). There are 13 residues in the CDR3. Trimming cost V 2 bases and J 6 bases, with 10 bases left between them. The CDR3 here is CASSYGAGNGYTF. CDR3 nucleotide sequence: TGTGCCAGCAGTTACGGGGCAGGGAATGGCTACACCTTC.

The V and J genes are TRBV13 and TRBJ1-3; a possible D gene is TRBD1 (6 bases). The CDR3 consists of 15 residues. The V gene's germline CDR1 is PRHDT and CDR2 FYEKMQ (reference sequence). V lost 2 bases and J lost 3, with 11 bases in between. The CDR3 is CASSLYREGGNTIYF. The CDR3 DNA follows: TGTGCCAGCAGCTTATACAGGGAAGGTGGAAACACCATATATTTT.

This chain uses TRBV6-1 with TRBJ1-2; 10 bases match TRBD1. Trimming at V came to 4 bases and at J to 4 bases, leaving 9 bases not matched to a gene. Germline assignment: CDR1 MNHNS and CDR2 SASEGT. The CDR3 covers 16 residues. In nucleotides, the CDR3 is TGTGCCAGCAGTGCGAGACAGGGGGCAAACTCCTATGGCTACACCTTC. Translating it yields CASSARQGANSYGYTF.

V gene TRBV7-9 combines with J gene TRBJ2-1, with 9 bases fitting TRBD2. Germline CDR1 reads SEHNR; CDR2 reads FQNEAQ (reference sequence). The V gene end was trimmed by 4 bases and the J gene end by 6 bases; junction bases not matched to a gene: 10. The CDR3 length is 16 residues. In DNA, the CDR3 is TGTGCCAGCAGCTCCCCCACGCGGGGGGGCATCAATGAGCAGTTCTTC. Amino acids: CASSSPTRGGINEQFF.

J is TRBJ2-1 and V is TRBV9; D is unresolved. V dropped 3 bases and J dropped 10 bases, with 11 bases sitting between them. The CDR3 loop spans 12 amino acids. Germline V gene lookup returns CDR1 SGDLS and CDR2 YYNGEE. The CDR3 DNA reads TGTGCCAGCAGCGCCCCCCGAGCCGAGCAGTTCTTC. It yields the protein CASSAPRAEQFF.

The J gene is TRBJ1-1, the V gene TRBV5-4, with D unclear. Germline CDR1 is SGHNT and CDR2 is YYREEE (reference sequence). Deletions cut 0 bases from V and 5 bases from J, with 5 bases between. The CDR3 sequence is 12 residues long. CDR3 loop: CASSLGVTEAFF. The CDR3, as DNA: TGTGCCAGCAGCTTGGGGGTAACTGAAGCTTTCTTT. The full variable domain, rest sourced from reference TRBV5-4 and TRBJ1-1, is ETGVTQSPTHLIKTRGQQVTLRCSSQSGHNTVSWYQQALGQGPQFIFQYYREEENGRGNFPPRFSGLQFPNYSSELNVNALELDDSALYLCASSLGVTEAFFGQGTRLTVV.

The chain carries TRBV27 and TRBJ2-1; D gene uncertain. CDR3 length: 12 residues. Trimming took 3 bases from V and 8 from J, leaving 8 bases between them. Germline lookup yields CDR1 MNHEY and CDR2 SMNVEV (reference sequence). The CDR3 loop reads CASSFGEDEQFF. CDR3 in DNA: TGTGCCAGCAGTTTTGGTGAGGATGAGCAGTTCTTC.

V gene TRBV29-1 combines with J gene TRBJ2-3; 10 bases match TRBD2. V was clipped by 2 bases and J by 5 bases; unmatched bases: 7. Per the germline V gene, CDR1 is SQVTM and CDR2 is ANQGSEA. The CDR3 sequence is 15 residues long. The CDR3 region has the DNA TGCAGCGTTGAAATTAGCGGGGGGCCGGGAGATACGCAGTATTTT. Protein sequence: CSVEISGGPGDTQYF.

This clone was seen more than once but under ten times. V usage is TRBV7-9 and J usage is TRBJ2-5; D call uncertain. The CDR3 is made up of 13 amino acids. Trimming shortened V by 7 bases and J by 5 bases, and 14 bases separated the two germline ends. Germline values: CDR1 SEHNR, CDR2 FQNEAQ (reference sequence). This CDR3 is CASIPPGKETQYF. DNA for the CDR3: TGTGCCAGCATCCCACCGGGCAAGGAGACCCAGTACTTC.

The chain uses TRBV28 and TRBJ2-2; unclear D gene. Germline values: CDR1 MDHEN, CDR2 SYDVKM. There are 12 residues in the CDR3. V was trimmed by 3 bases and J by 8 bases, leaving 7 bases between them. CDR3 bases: TGTGCCAGCAGTTTCGGAGCGGGGGAGCTGTTTTTT. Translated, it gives CASSFGAGELFF.

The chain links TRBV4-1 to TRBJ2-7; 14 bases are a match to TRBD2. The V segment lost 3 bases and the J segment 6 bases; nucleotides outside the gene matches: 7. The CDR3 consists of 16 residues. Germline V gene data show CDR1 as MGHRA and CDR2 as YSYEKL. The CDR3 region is CASSQGGTSGGPEQYF. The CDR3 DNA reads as TGCGCCAGCAGCCAGGGTGGGACTAGCGGGGGCCCCGAGCAGTACTTC.

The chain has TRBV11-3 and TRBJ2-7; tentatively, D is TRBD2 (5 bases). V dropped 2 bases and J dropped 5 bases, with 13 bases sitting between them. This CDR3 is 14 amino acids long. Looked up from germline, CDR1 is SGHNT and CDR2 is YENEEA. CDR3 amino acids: CASSLSGRLNEQYF. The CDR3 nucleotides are TGTGCCAGCAGCTTAAGCGGCAGGCTTAACGAGCAGTACTTC.

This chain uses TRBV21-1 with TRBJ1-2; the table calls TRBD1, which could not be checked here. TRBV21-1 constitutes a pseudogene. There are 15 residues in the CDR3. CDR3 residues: CASSRTKTGNYGYTF. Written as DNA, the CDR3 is TGTGCCAGCAGCCGGACCAAAACAGGGAACTATGGCTACACCTTC.

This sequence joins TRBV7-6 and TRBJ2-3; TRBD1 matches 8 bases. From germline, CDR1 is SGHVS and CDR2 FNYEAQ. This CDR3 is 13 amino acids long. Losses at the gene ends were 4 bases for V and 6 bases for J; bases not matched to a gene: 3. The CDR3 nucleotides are TGTGCCAGCAGCTCAAACAGGGGGGATACGCAGTATTTT. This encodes CASSSNRGDTQYF.

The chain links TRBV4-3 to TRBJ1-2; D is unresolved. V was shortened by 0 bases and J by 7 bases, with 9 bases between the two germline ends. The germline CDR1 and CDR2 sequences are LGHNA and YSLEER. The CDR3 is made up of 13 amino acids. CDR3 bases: TGCGCCAGCAGCCAAGATCGGATAGCTGGCTACACCTTC. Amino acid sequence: CASSQDRIAGYTF.

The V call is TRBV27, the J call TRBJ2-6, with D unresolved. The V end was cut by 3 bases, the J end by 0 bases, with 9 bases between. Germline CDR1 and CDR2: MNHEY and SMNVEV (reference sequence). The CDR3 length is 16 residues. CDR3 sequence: CASSFRRASGANVLTF. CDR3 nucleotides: TGTGCCAGCAGTTTTAGACGGGCCTCTGGGGCCAACGTCCTGACTTTC.

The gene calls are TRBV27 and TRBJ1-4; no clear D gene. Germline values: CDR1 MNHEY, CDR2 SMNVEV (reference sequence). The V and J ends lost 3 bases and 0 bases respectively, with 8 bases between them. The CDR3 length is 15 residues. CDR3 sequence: CASSFSVTTNEKLFF. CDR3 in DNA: TGTGCCAGCAGTTTTTCAGTAACAACTAATGAAAAACTGTTTTTT.

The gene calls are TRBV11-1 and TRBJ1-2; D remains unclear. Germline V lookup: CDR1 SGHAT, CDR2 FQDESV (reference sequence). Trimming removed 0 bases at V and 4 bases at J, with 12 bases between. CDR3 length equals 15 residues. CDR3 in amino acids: CASSLAPSAAYGYTF. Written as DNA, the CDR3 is TGTGCCAGCAGCTTAGCGCCGAGCGCAGCCTATGGCTACACCTTC.

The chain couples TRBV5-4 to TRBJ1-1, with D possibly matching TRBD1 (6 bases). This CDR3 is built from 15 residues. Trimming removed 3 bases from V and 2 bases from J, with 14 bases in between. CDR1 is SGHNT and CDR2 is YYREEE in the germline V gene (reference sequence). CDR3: CASSWVDSHNTEAFF. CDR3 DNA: TGTGCCAGCAGCTGGGTGGACAGTCATAACACTGAAGCTTTCTTT.

CDR3 region: CASSFGGANYGYTF. CDR3 bases: TGTGCCAGCAGTTTCGGGGGAGCTAACTATGGCTACACCTTC. The chain uses TRBV28 and TRBJ1-2; TRBD1 might be the D (5 bases). There are 14 residues in the CDR3. Germline CDR1 MDHEN, CDR2 SYDVKM. Trimming stripped 3 bases from V and 0 bases from J, with 8 bases between.

This CDR3 is CASSVEIRGSGNTIYF. In DNA form, the CDR3 reads TGTGCCAGCAGCGTAGAAATCAGGGGAAGTGGAAACACCATATATTTT. V is TRBV9 and J is TRBJ1-3; tentative D call: TRBD1 (6 bases). V lost 0 bases and J 3 bases, leaving 13 bases between the germline ends. The CDR3 is made up of 16 amino acids. Germline assignment: CDR1 SGDLS and CDR2 YYNGEE. Full variable domain (outside the CDR3, taken from reference TRBV9 and TRBJ1-3): DSGVTQTPKHLITATGQRVTLRCSPRSGDLSVYWYQQSLDQGLQFLIQYYNGEERAKGNILERFSAQQFPDLHSELNLSSLELGDSALYFCASSVEIRGSGNTIYFGEGSWLTVV.